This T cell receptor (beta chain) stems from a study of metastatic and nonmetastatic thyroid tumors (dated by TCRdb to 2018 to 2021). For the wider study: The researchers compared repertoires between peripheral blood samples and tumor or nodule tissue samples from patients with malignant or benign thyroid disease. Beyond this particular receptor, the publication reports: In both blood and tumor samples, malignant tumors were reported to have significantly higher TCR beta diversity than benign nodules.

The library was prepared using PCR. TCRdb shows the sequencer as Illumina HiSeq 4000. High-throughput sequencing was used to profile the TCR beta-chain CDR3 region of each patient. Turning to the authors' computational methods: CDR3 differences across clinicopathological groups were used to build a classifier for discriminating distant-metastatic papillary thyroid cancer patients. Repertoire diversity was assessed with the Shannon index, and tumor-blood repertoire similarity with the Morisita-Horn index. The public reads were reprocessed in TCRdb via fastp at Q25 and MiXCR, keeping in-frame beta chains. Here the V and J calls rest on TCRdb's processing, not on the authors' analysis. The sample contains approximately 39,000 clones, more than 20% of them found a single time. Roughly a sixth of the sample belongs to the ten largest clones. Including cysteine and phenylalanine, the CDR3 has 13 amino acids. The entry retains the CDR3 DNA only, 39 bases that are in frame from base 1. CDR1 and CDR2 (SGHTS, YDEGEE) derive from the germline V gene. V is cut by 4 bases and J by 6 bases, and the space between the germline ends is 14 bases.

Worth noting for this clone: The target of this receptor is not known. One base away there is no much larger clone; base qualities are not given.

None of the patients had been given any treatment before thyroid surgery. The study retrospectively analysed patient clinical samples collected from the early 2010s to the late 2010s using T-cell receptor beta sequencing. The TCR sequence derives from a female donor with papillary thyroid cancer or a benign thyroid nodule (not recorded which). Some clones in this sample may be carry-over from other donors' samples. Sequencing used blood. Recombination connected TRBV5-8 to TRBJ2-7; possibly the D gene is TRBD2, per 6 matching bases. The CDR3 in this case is CASSRLRGGEQYF. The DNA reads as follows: TGTGCCAGCAGCCGCCTAAGGGGAGGCGAGCAGTACTTC. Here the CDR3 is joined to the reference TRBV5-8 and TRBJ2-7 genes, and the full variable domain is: EAGVTQSPTHLIKTRGQQATLRCSPISGHTSVYWYQQALGLGLQFLLWYDEGEERNRGNFPPRFSGRQFPNYSSELNVNALELEDSALYLCASSRLRGGEQYFGPGTRLTVT.